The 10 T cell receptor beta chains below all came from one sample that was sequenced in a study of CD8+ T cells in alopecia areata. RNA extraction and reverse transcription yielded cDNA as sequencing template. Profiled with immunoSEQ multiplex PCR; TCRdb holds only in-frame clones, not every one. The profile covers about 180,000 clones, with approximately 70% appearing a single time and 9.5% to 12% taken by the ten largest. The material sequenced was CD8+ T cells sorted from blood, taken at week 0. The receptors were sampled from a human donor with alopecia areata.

CDR3 sequence reads: CASSFPRTGDRGYTF. CDR3 bases: TGTGCCAGCAGCTTCCCCCGGACAGGGGACCGTGGCTACACCTTC. The V call is TRBV7-9, the J call TRBJ1-2, with TRBD1 matching 9 bases. This CDR3 region has 15 residues. Germline CDR1 is SEHNR and CDR2 is FQNEAQ (reference sequence). Trimming removed 3 bases from V and 7 bases from J; junction bases left unmatched: 9.

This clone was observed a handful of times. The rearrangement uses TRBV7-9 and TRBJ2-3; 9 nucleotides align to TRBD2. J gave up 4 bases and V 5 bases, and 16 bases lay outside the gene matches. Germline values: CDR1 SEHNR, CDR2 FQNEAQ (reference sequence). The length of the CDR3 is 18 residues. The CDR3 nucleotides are TGTGCCAGCAGCCCTAATTCCGGAGCGGGGGGCCACGCAGATACGCAGTATTTT. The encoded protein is CASSPNSGAGGHADTQYF.

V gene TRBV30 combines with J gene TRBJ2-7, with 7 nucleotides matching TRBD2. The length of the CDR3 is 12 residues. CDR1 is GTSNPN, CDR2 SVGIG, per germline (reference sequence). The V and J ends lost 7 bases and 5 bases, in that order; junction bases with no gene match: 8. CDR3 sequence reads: CAFPVGRDEQYF. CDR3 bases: TGTGCCTTCCCCGTAGGGAGGGACGAGCAGTACTTC.

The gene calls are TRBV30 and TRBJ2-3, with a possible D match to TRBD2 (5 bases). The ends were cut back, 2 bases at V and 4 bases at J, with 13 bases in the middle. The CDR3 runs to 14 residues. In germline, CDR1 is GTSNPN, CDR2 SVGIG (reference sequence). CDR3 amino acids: CAWSYTGYADTQYF. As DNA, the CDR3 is TGTGCCTGGAGTTACACGGGGTACGCAGATACGCAGTATTTT.

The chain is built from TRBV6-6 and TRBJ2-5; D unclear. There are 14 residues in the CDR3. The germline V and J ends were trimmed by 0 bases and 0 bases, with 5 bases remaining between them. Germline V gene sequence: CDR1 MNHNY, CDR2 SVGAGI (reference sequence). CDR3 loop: CASSYSTDQETQYF. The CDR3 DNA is TGTGCCAGCAGTTACTCAACAGACCAAGAGACCCAGTACTTC.

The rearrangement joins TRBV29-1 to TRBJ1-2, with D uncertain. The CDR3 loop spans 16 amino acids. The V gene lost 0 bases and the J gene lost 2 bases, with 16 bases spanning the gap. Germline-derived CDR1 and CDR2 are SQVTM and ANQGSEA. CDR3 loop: CSVEEMPIGRNYGYTF. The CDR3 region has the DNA TGCAGCGTTGAAGAAATGCCTATCGGTAGGAACTATGGCTACACCTTC.

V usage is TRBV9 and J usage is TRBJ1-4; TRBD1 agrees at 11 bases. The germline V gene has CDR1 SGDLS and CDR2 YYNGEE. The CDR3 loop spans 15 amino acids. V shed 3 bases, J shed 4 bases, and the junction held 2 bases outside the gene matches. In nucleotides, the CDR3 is TGTGCCAGCAGCGCCGGGACAGGGGGTAATGAAAAACTGTTTTTT. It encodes CASSAGTGGNEKLFF.

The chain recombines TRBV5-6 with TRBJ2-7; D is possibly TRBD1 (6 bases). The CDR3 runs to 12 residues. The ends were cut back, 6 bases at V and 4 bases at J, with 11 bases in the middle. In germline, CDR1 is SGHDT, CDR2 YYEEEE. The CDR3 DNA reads TGTGCCAGCACACAGGGATCATACGAGCAGTACTTC. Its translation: CASTQGSYEQYF.

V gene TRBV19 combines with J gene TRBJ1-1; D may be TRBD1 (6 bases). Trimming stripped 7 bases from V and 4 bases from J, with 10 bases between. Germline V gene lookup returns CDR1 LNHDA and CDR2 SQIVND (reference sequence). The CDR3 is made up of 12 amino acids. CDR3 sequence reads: CASNAGATEAFF. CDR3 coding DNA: TGTGCCAGTAACGCAGGGGCCACTGAAGCTTTCTTT.

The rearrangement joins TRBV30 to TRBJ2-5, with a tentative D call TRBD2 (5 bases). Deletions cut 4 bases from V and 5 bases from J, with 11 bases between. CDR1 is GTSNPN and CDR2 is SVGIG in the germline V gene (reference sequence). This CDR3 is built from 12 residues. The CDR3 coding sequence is TGTGCCTGGATTGAGGGCCGTGAGACCCAGTACTTC. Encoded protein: CAWIEGRETQYF. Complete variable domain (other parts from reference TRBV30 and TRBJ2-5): SQTIHQWPATLVQPVGSPLSLECTVEGTSNPNLYWYRQAAGRGLQLLFYSVGIGQISSEVPQNLSASRPQDRQFILSSKKLLLSDSGFYLCAWIEGRETQYFGPGTRLLVL.